A single sample is the source of the 4 T cell receptor beta chains below, sequenced in a study of blood T cell repertoires in COVID-19. This table comes from immunoSEQ multiplex PCR, and its TCRdb copy is limited to in-frame clones, with some not included. The sample holds some 250,000 clones; about nine tenths are singletons and the top ten take 7.2%. Sequencing input: peripheral blood. Receptors were obtained from a man aged 60 to 75 who had recovered from COVID-19.

The rearrangement joins TRBV4-1 to TRBJ2-3; TRBD2 matches at 10 bases. Germline values: CDR1 MGHRA, CDR2 YSYEKL. This CDR3 is 17 amino acids long. The V gene end was trimmed by 4 bases and the J gene end by 5 bases; junction bases not matched to a gene: 12. CDR3 in amino acids: CASSPLLKRGGVDTQYF. The CDR3 DNA reads TGCGCCAGCAGCCCCCTGTTGAAGCGGGGGGGCGTAGATACGCAGTATTTT.

The CDR3 spells CATSETDFTGNTIYF. In nucleotides, the CDR3 is TGTGCCACTTCGGAGACCGACTTTACTGGAAACACCATATATTTT. The chain employs TRBV19 and TRBJ1-3; unclear D gene. CDR3 length: 15 residues. With 10 bases removed from V and 2 bases from J, the gap between germline ends came to 18 bases. Germline assignment: CDR1 LNHDA and CDR2 SQIVND (reference sequence).

V and J are TRBV5-1 and TRBJ1-4; 8 nucleotides agree with TRBD1. The CDR3 has 15 residues. V was pared by 4 bases and J by 8 bases, with 10 bases of the junction left unmatched. CDR1 is SGHRS, CDR2 YFSETQ, per germline. The CDR3 region is CASSVTGQAGEKLFF. The CDR3 nucleotides read TGCGCCAGCAGCGTTACGGGACAGGCGGGAGAAAAACTGTTTTTT. Combining the CDR3 with reference TRBV5-1 and TRBJ1-4 gives the whole variable domain KAGVTQTPRYLIKTRGQQVTLSCSPISGHRSVSWYQQTPGQGLQFLFEYFSETQRNKGNFPGRFSGRQFSNSRSEMNVSTLELGDSALYLCASSVTGQAGEKLFFGSGTQLSVL.

As concerns this clone: The same CDR3 arises from other DNA sequences in this sample as well. V usage is TRBV5-1 and J usage is TRBJ2-5; 9 nucleotides line up with TRBD2. The V segment lost 2 bases and the J segment 4 bases; nucleotides outside the gene matches: 3. Germline CDR1 reads SGHRS; CDR2 reads YFSETQ. The CDR3 is 14 residues long. The CDR3 bases are TGCGCCAGCAGCTTAGCGGGGGGTAGAGAGACCCAGTACTTC. It encodes CASSLAGGRETQYF.